The present T cell receptor beta chain was sequenced within a study of cytomegalovirus exposure and HLA in healthy donors. Findings and limits, study-wide: In a later analysis, HLA-associated beta chains showed higher expansion and lower generation probabilities than comparable chains.

With 60 Vbeta and 13 Jbeta primers, the PCR was carried out. Generated by immunoSEQ multiplex PCR, the TCRdb table keeps only in-frame clones and is missing some. The data show 95,000 to 150,000 clones, around four fifths seen once. A note on this clone: Its target is unknown.

V lost 2 bases and J 3 bases, leaving 10 bases between the germline ends. Germline V lookup: CDR1 SEHNR, CDR2 FQNEAQ (reference sequence). This CDR3 is 14 amino acids long. This sequence joins TRBV7-9 and TRBJ1-1; TRBD1 is a possible D gene (5 bases). This receptor was obtained from a man between 40 and 49 years old in good health and CMV-seronegative. Input material: PBMCs. DNA of the CDR3: TGTGCCAGCAGCTTATTGACGGGGGACACTGAAGCTTTCTTT. It codes for CASSLLTGDTEAFF. The complete variable domain, with remaining parts taken from reference TRBV7-9 and TRBJ1-1, reads DTGVSQNPRHKITKRGQNVTFRCDPISEHNRLYWYRQTLGQGPEFLTYFQNEAQLEKSRLLSDRFSAERPKGSFSTLEIQRTEQGDSAMYLCASSLLTGDTEAFFGQGTRLTVV.